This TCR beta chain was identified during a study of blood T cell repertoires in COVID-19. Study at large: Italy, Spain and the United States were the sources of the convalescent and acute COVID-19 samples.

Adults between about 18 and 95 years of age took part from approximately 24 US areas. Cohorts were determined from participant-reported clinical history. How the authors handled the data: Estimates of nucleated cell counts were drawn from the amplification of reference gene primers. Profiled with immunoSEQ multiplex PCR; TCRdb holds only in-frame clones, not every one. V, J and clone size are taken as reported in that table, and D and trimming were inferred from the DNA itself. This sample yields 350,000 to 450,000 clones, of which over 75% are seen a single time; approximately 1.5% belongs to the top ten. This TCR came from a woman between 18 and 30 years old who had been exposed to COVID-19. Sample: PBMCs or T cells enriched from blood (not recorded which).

CDR3 sequence (DNA): TGTGCCAGCAGCGTAGGGCACCTTAGCAATCAGCCCCAGCATTTT. Amino acid sequence: CASSVGHLSNQPQHF. V gene TRBV9 combines with J gene TRBJ1-5, with unresolved D. CDR3 size: 15 residues. V gave up 0 bases and J gave up 0 bases, with 7 bases separating them. Germline CDR1 is SGDLS and CDR2 is YYNGEE.